The clone carrying this TCR beta chain was detected only once. The antigen is not known. Trimming shortened V by 2 bases and J by 5 bases, and 13 bases separated the two germline ends. This CDR3 contains 14 residues. CDR1 SGHRS and CDR2 YFSETQ come from the germline V gene. All the people who gave samples were healthy bone marrow donors. The data derive from a study of cytomegalovirus exposure and HLA in healthy donors. Background on the study: An earlier analysis identified 110 million or so unique TCR beta sequences in approximately 170 million T cells. Study observations and caveats: Presence/absence analyses assumed roughly uniform sequencing depth across donors, which may not hold. The study labeled 170 or so TCR beta chains cytomegalovirus-associated.

The PCR had 60 Vbeta and 13 Jbeta primers. Measured with immunoSEQ multiplex PCR; TCRdb has only the in-frame clones, and not every one. Of approximately 190,000 clones in the sample, approximately 80% were seen once. The chain combines TRBV5-1 with TRBJ2-5, with D possibly matching TRBD2 (7 bases). The sample was PBMCs. The origin of this receptor is a woman in her forties or fifties in good health and CMV-seropositive. The CDR3 region is CASSLGGGYETQYF. CDR3 sequence (DNA): TGCGCCAGCAGCTTAGGGGGGGGCTATGAGACCCAGTACTTC.